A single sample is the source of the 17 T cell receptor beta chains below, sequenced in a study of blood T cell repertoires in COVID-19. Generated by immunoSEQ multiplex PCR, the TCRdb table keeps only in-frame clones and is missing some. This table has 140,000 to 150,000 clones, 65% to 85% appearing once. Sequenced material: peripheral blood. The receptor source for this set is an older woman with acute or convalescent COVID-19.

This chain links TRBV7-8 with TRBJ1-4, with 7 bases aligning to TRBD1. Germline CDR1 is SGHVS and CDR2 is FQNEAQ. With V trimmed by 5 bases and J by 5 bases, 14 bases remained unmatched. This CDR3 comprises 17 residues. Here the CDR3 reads CASSLRAGGHFNEKLFF. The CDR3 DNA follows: TGTGCCAGCAGCCTCCGGGCAGGGGGGCATTTCAATGAAAAACTGTTTTTT.

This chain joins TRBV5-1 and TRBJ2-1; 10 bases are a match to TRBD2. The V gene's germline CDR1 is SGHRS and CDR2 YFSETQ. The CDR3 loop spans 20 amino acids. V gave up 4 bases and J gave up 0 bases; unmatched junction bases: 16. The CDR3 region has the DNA TGCGCCAGCAGCCCGGGAAGCGGGAGGGCCTATGGTAGCTCCTACAATGAGCAGTTCTTC. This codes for CASSPGSGRAYGSSYNEQFF. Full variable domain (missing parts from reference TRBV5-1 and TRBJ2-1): KAGVTQTPRYLIKTRGQQVTLSCSPISGHRSVSWYQQTPGQGLQFLFEYFSETQRNKGNFPGRFSGRQFSNSRSEMNVSTLELGDSALYLCASSPGSGRAYGSSYNEQFFGPGTRLTVL.

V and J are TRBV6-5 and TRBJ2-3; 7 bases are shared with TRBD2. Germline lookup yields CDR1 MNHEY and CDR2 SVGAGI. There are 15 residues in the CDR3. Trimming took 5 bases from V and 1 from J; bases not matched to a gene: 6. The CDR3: CASSTLAARTDTQYF. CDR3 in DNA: TGTGCCAGCAGTACTCTAGCGGCCCGCACAGATACGCAGTATTTT.

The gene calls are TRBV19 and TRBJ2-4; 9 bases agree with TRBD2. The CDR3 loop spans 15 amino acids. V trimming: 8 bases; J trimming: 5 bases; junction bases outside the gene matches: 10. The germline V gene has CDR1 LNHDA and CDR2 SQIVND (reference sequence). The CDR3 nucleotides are TGTGCCAGTCGGAGGCTAGCGGGACTTGAAAACATTCAGTACTTC. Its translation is CASRRLAGLENIQYF.

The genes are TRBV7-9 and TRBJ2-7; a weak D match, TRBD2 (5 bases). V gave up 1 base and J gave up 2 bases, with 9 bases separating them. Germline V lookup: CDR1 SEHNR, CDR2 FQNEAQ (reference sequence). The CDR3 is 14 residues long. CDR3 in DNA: TGTGCCAGCAGCTTAGGACTACCCACCTACGAGCAGTACTTC. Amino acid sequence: CASSLGLPTYEQYF.

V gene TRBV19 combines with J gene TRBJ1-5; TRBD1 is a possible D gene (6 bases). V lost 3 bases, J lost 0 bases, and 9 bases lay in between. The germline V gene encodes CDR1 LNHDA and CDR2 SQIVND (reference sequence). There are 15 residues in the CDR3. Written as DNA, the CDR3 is TGTGCCAGTAGTATGCGACAGGTTAGCAATCAGCCCCAGCATTTT. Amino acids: CASSMRQVSNQPQHF.

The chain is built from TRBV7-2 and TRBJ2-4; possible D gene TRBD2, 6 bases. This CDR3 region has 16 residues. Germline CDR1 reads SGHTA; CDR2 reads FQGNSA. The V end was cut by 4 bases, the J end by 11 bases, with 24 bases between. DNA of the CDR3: TGTGCCAGCAGCTCTACCTCGCGGGGAAGTGGACATTTTCAGTACTTC. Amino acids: CASSSTSRGSGHFQYF.

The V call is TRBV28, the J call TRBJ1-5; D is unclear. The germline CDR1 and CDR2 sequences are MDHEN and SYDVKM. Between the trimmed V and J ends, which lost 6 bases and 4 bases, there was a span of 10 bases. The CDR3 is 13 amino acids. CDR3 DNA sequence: TGTGCCAGCAGGGTGAGCCTTAATCAGCCCCAGCATTTT. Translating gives CASRVSLNQPQHF.

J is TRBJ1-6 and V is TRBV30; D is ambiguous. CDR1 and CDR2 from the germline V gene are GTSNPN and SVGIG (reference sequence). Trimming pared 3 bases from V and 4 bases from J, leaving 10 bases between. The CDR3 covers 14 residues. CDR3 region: CAWRTMGYNSPLHF. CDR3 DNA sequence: TGTGCCTGGAGGACTATGGGATATAATTCACCCCTCCACTTT.

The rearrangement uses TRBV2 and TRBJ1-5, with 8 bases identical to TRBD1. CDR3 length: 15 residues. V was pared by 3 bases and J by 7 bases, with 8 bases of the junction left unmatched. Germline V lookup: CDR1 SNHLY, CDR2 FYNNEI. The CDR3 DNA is TGTGCCAGCAGTGAGAACAGGGGGGCAAGGCAGCCCCAGCATTTT. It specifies CASSENRGARQPQHF. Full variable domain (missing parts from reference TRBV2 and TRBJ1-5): EPEVTQTPSHQVTQMGQEVILRCVPISNHLYFYWYRQILGQKVEFLVSFYNNEISEKSEIFDDQFSVERPDGSNFTLKIRSTKLEDSAMYFCASSENRGARQPQHFGDGTRLSIL.

CDR3 sequence (DNA): TGTGCCAGCAGTCGCCTGGGGCGGATCACAGATACGCAGTATTTT. Translation: CASSRLGRITDTQYF. The chain couples TRBV28 to TRBJ2-3, with D perhaps matching TRBD1 (5 bases). CDR1 and CDR2 (germline): MDHEN, SYDVKM. V lost 5 bases and J lost 2, with 14 bases in between. This CDR3 has 15 residues.

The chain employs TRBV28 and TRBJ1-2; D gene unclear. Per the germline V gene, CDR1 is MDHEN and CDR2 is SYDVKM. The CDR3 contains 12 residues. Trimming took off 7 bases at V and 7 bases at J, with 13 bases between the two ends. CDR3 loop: CASTPSGVGYTF. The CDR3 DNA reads TGTGCCAGCACTCCAAGCGGGGTTGGCTACACCTTC.

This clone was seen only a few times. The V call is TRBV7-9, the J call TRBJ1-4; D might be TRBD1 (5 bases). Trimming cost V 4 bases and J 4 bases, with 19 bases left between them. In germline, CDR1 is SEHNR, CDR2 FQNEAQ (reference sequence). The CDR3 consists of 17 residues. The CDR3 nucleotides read TGTGCCAGCAGCTCCCGCGCGGCAGGGTCGATTAATGAAAAACTGTTTTTT. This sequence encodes CASSSRAAGSINEKLFF.

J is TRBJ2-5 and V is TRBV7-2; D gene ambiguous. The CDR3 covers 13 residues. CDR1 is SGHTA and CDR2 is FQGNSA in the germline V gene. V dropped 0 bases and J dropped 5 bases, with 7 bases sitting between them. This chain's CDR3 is CASSLAFEETQYF. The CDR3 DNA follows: TGTGCCAGCAGCTTAGCGTTTGAGGAGACCCAGTACTTC.

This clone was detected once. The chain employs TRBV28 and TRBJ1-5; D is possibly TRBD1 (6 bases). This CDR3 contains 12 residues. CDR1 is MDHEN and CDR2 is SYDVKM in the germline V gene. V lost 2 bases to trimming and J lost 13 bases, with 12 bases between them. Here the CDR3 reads CASSLEGQRQHF. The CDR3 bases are TGTGCCAGCAGTTTAGAAGGACAGCGGCAGCATTTT.

CDR3 amino acids: CASSLLRRSGYTF. The CDR3 region has the DNA TGTGCCAGCAGCTTACTCCGTAGAAGTGGCTACACCTTC. The chain carries TRBV11-2 and TRBJ1-2; the D is unclear. The CDR3 is made up of 13 amino acids. V lost 2 bases and J lost 7, with 11 bases in between. Looked up from germline, CDR1 is SGHAT and CDR2 is FQNNGV.

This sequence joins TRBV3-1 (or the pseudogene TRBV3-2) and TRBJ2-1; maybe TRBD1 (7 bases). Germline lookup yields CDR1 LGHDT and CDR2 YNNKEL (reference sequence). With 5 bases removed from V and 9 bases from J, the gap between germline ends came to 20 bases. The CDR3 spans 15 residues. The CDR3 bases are TGTGCCAGCAGCGGGAGAGAGGGGCGGGACAGTGAGCAGTTCTTC. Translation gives CASSGREGRDSEQFF.